Listed here is a single TCR beta chain. The specificity of this receptor is unknown. Per-nucleotide qualities are absent, and no much larger clonotype sits a single base away. The record originates from a study of blood T cell repertoires in COVID-19 (dated by TCRdb to 2018 to 2021). Study-wide context: The collaborator samples originated in the United States, Italy and Spain and spanned the acute and convalescent phases of COVID-19. The repertoires were released in a freely available public database intended as a resource for research on the immune response to SARS-CoV-2. Samples came from the ongoing ImmuneRACE study (first 160 participants) plus 1,254 subjects from 6 global collaborators. Sample metadata almost always included a de-identified subject ID, COVID-19 status, age in years and sex. The prospective study material was composed of cDNA or gDNA derived from T cells, B-cell-depleted T cells, or PBMCs. Where available, HLA class I and class II types were obtained from metadata supplied by the sample provider rather than from assay-based typing. Subjects who had been exposed to COVID-19, were actively infected with it, or had recovered from it provided the deeply sampled blood TCRbeta repertoires that made up the dataset. General study outcomes and caveats: Clinical and demographic metadata were provided uncurated, with the amount varying by source and participant.

Collaborating institutions collected whole blood in K2EDTA tubes following their own protocols. For TCRbeta analysis, collaborator samples were shipped as frozen whole blood, as isolated PBMCs, or as DNA extracted from either sample type. From its cysteine to its phenylalanine, the CDR3 spans 16 amino acids. This entry keeps only the CDR3 DNA: 48 bases, framed from base 1. The germline V gene (reference sequence) specifies WNHNN as CDR1 and SYGVQD as CDR2. After removal of 3 bases from V and 1 base from J, the junction retains 8 bases not matched to a gene. TCRbeta CDR3 regions were amplified from genomic DNA by means of the immunoSEQ Assay, a bias-controlled multiplex PCR. The authors processed their data as follows. The number of nucleated cells in each sample was estimated by amplification of reference gene primers within the assay. To quantify the absolute abundance of each unique TCRbeta CDR3 rearrangement, sequence reads were collapsed and filtered. For each sample, productive Simpson clonality was calculated as the square root of Simpson's diversity index across productive rearrangements. TCRdb stores this immuneACCESS table with in-frame sequences only. Part of the clones is absent; in the studies checked, under half of the shortfall reflects unresolved V genes, and no reason is known for the rest. The V and J calls and the clone size are those of that table, but D and trimming were determined from the DNA. The sample contains more than 45,000 clones, 91% of them found a single time. The top ten clones comprise 6.4% of the sample.

The sequence derives from a man aged 65 to 79 with active COVID-19. The rearranged segments are TRBV10-1 and TRBJ2-7, and TRBD1 matches 8 of the central bases. Source material: peripheral blood. The CDR3 protein is CASSDLSRGPSYEQYF. The DNA reads TGCGCCAGCAGTGATCTTTCCAGGGGGCCGTCCTACGAGCAGTACTTC.